This TCR beta chain appears in the sequencing data of a study of technical replicates of blood from several donors. Only in-frame clones appear in the TCRdb table, and some are missing; sequencing was by immunoSEQ multiplex PCR. The repertoire holds 84,000 or so clones, 85% to 95% seen once, with 0.2% to 0.3% in the top ten. This CDR3 contains 14 residues. Trimming cost V 1 base and J 2 bases; bases outside gene matches: 2. Germline V gene sequence: CDR1 SGHDT, CDR2 YYEEEE. The chain uses TRBV5-6 and TRBJ2-5; TRBD1 matches at 7 bases. The sequenced material came from T cells isolated from PBMCs. The receptor's source is a human donor in good health. CDR3 amino acids: CASSLTGVQETQYF. The DNA of the CDR3 is TGTGCCAGCAGCTTGACAGGGGTTCAAGAGACCCAGTACTTC.